One and the same sample provided the 4 T cell receptor beta chains below, sequenced in a study of blood T cell repertoires in COVID-19. Using immunoSEQ multiplex PCR, the repertoire was profiled, and TCRdb retains in-frame clones only, with some absent. The repertoire includes about 150,000 clones, approximately 80% of them detected once, and roughly 0.58% sits in the top ten. The sequenced sample was peripheral blood. The receptors were gathered from a man aged 55-75 years with acute or convalescent COVID-19.

The chain employs TRBV5-1 and TRBJ1-1; a weak D match, TRBD1 (5 bases). With 0 bases removed from V and 1 base from J, the gap between germline ends came to 13 bases. CDR1 and CDR2 (germline): SGHRS, YFSETQ. This CDR3 comprises 16 residues. In nucleotides, the CDR3 is TGCGCCAGCAGCTTGGCTGGAGTTAGGGGGAACACTGAAGCTTTCTTT. It codes for CASSLAGVRGNTEAFF.

This clone was seen a few times. The rearrangement uses TRBV4-1 and TRBJ2-2, with D possibly TRBD2 on 5 matching bases. CDR3 size: 13 residues. V was trimmed by 0 bases and J by 7 bases, leaving 6 bases between them. Germline lookup yields CDR1 MGHRA and CDR2 YSYEKL. The CDR3 DNA is TGCGCCAGCAGCCAAGACGGGGTCGGGGAGCTGTTTTTT. Residues: CASSQDGVGELFF.

V and J are TRBV6-2 or TRBV6-3 and TRBJ1-2; TRBD1 matches at 8 bases. The germline V gene encodes CDR1 MNHEY and CDR2 SVGEGT. V lost 0 bases to trimming and J lost 8 bases; unmatched junction nucleotides: 11. CDR3 length: 16 residues. CDR3 DNA: TGTGCCAGCAGTTACTCGAGGTTTCAGGGGGCGCCCGGCTACACCTTC. Protein product: CASSYSRFQGAPGYTF.

The chain is built from TRBV6-1 and TRBJ2-7, with D tentatively TRBD2 (6 bases). From germline, CDR1 is MNHNS and CDR2 SASEGT. Deletions cut 1 base from V and 3 bases from J, with 10 bases between. The length of the CDR3 is 14 residues. The CDR3 loop reads CASSEGGVFYEQYF. DNA of the CDR3: TGTGCCAGCAGTGAAGGCGGGGTATTCTACGAGCAGTACTTC.